These T cell receptor beta chains were read from a single sample in a study of blood T cells in healthy people across ages. TCRdb reprocessed the 5' RACE reads with MiXCR, giving one entry per CDR3 protein. The table lists around 1,900,000 distinct CDR3 sequences, about two fifths of them singletons. Sequenced sample: blood. The receptors stem from a human donor in good health. The CDR3 runs from the conserved cysteine through the conserved F or W. Fields, in order: V gene, J gene, D gene, clone size, CDR3 DNA, CDR3 protein. A D gene is named only where the DNA matches it firmly. Clone size is shown for a subset of rows, as once, few, many or a class of expanded clone.

>TRBV7-9|TRBJ2-5|TRBD1|.
TGTGCCAGCAGTAAAGCGGGACAGGGTGCTTACCAAGAGACCCAGTACTTC
CASSKAGQGAYQETQYF
>TRBV7-9|TRBJ2-2|.|.
TGTGCCAGCAGCTTAGCGTCGATCCTCACCGGGGAGCTGTTTTTT
CASSLASILTGELFF
>TRBV5-1|TRBJ2-1|.|few
TGCGCCAGCAGCTGGGGTGGGGAAGGCAATGAGCAGTTCTTC
CASSWGGEGNEQFF
>TRBV24-1|TRBJ2-6|TRBD1|.
TGTGCCACCAGTGACGCTACAGGGGACGGGGCCAACGTCCTGACTTTC
CATSDATGDGANVLTF
>TRBV20-1|TRBJ1-2|TRBD1|.
TGCAGTGCTAGCGCACCCGGGACAGTCTATGGCTACACCTTC
CSASAPGTVYGYTF
>TRBV20-1|TRBJ2-7|TRBD1|.
TGCAGTGCTAGAGACTCCGGACAGGGGACCTTCCACGAGCAGTACTTC
CSARDSGQGTFHEQYF
>TRBV29-1|TRBJ2-3|TRBD1|.
TGCAGCGTTGAGGCCGGGACAGGAGGGACAGATACGCTGTATTTT
CSVEAGTGGTDTLYF
>TRBV7-2|TRBJ2-6|.|.
TGTGCCAGCGGCTTATTTATCTCTGGGGCCAACGTCCTGACTTTC
CASGLFISGANVLTF
>TRBV3-1|TRBJ1-2|TRBD1|.
TGTGCCAGCAGCCAAGATTATCAGGGGACAGGGTCCTATGGCTACACCTTC
CASSQDYQGTGSYGYTF
>TRBV10-3|TRBJ1-4|.|.
TGTGCCATCAGTGACCTGGGGGCTAATGAAAAACTGTTTTTT
CAISDLGANEKLFF
>TRBV7-8|TRBJ2-7|.|few
TGTGCCAGCAGCTTACTTAGGGAGTCCTACGAGCAGTACTTC
CASSLLRESYEQYF
>TRBV4-2|TRBJ1-1|.|.
TGTGCCAGCAGCCAAGTGCGTTCGAACACTGAAGCTTTCTTT
CASSQVRSNTEAFF
>TRBV7-2|TRBJ2-6|.|.
TGTGCCAGCAGCGCGGGACAGACCGTCTTGTCTGGGGCCAACGTCCTGACTTTC
CASSAGQTVLSGANVLTF
>TRBV27|TRBJ1-1|.|few
TGTGCCAGCAGTTTACTGGGAAACGCTGAAGCTTTCTTT
CASSLLGNAEAFF